This is a list of T cell receptor beta chains from one sample in a study of control samples from healthy donors and cancer patients. Here immunoSEQ multiplex PCR was the method, and the copy in TCRdb shows in-frame clones only, minus some. The data show about 92,000 clones, around 82% seen once. Sequenced material: blood. The receptor source for this set is an older woman in good health. Each CDR3 is given with its conserved first and last residue. A D gene is named only where the DNA matches it firmly. Size is omitted from some rows. Given values are once, few, many or a class for expanded clones.

size,V,J,D,CDR3,DNA
many,TRBV6-6,TRBJ2-5,-,CASSLQGGIRETQYF,TGTGCCAGCAGCCTACAAGGCGGGATTCGAGAGACCCAGTACTTC
-,TRBV6-2/TRBV6-3,TRBJ2-5,-,CASSSGNQETQYF,TGTGCCAGCAGTTCAGGGAACCAAGAGACCCAGTACTTC
-,TRBV27,TRBJ1-6,-,CASSLWGEGFPLHF,TGTGCCAGCAGTTTATGGGGGGAGGGCTTTCCCCTCCACTTT
few,TRBV6-1,TRBJ2-1,TRBD2,CASSELAGGHNEQFF,TGTGCCAGCAGTGAACTAGCGGGGGGGCACAATGAGCAGTTCTTC
-,TRBV7-2,TRBJ2-3,-,CASSFPSRGGDTQYF,TGTGCCAGCAGCTTTCCCTCAAGGGGAGGCGATACGCAGTATTTT
-,TRBV5-4,TRBJ2-3,-,CACRQASTDTQYF,TGTGCCTGCCGACAGGCGAGCACAGATACGCAGTATTTT
-,TRBV7-9,TRBJ1-2,-,CASSLQTDYGYTF,TGTGCCAGCAGCTTACAGACGGACTATGGCTACACCTTC
-,TRBV7-2,TRBJ2-1,-,CASSLALNEQFF,TGTGCCAGCAGCTTAGCGTTAAATGAGCAGTTCTTC
once,TRBV6-2/TRBV6-3,TRBJ1-5,-,CASSYLNRSNQPQHF,TGTGCCAGCAGTTACTTGAACCGGAGCAATCAGCCCCAGCATTTT
few,TRBV15,TRBJ2-5,-,CATSARHQETQYF,TGTGCCACCAGCGCTAGGCACCAAGAGACCCAGTACTTC
once,TRBV3-1/TRBV3-2,TRBJ1-4,-,CASSPSGEAKLFF,TGTGCCAGCAGCCCTTCCGGGGAGGCAAAACTGTTTTTT
-,TRBV6-5,TRBJ2-7,-,CASSSDKTREQYF,TGTGCCAGCAGTTCCGACAAGACGAGGGAGCAGTACTTC
few,TRBV11-2,TRBJ2-5,-,CASSAVLVFQETQYF,TGTGCCAGCAGCGCCGTACTAGTCTTCCAAGAGACCCAGTACTTC
-,TRBV25-1,TRBJ2-1,-,CASSDNQDRSYNEQFF,TGTGCCAGCAGTGATAACCAGGATCGCTCCTACAATGAGCAGTTCTTC
-,TRBV5-1,TRBJ2-3,-,CASSLELFTRTATDTQYF,TGCGCCAGCAGCTTGGAGCTGTTTACACGCACTGCCACAGATACGCAGTATTTT
-,TRBV29-1,TRBJ2-3,-,CSVEGEGSDTQYF,TGCAGCGTTGAGGGAGAGGGTTCAGATACGCAGTATTTT
-,TRBV7-9,TRBJ2-5,TRBD1,CASSSGQGASETQYF,TGTGCCAGCAGCTCTGGACAGGGGGCCAGCGAGACCCAGTACTTC
few,TRBV5-6,TRBJ2-6,-,CASRREGANVLTF,TGTGCCAGCAGAAGAGAAGGGGCCAACGTCCTGACTTTC
-,TRBV4-1,TRBJ2-2,-,CASSPGLSPPGDTGELFF,TGCGCCAGCAGCCCAGGGCTCAGCCCCCCGGGGGACACCGGGGAGCTGTTTTTT
-,TRBV7-2,TRBJ1-4,-,CASKAGWLTNEKLFF,TGTGCCAGCAAGGCAGGGTGGTTAACTAATGAAAAACTGTTTTTT
-,TRBV5-1,TRBJ1-1,-,CASSLVTVNTEAFF,TGCGCCAGCAGCTTAGTGACAGTGAACACTGAAGCTTTCTTT
-,TRBV6-5,TRBJ1-5,-,CASRRQLGANVPQHF,TGTGCCAGCAGACGACAGTTGGGGGCCAATGTGCCCCAGCATTTT
-,TRBV4-1,TRBJ2-3,-,CASSLRTGPTDTQYF,TGCGCCAGCAGCCTCCGAACGGGGCCCACAGATACGCAGTATTTT
-,TRBV6-6,TRBJ1-2,TRBD1,CASRPRTGDSYGYTF,TGTGCCAGCAGACCTAGGACAGGGGATAGCTATGGCTACACCTTC
-,TRBV9,TRBJ2-6,-,CASSPRGASGANVLTF,TGTGCCAGCAGCCCAAGAGGGGCCTCTGGGGCCAACGTCCTGACTTTC
-,TRBV28,TRBJ1-3,-,CASSLWTNSGNTIYF,TGTGCCAGCAGTTTGTGGACAAACTCTGGAAACACCATATATTTT
-,TRBV6-1,TRBJ1-2,TRBD1,CASSDPQGGNYGYTF,TGTGCCAGCAGTGATCCTCAGGGGGGTAACTATGGCTACACCTTC
-,TRBV4-2,TRBJ2-3,-,CASSQKADTQYF,TGTGCCAGCAGCCAAAAGGCAGATACGCAGTATTTT
-,TRBV19,TRBJ1-1,-,CASSIEGGRTEAFF,TGTGCCAGTAGTATTGAGGGGGGGAGAACTGAAGCTTTCTTT
-,TRBV5-1,TRBJ2-7,-,CASRDSYEQYF,TGCGCCAGCAGAGATTCCTACGAGCAGTACTTC
-,TRBV5-1,TRBJ1-2,-,CASSLAGNYGYTF,TGCGCCAGCAGCTTGGCCGGGAACTATGGCTACACCTTC
-,TRBV5-1,TRBJ2-2,-,CASSMGQNTGELFF,TGCGCCAGCAGTATGGGACAAAACACCGGGGAGCTGTTTTTT
-,TRBV6-2/TRBV6-3,TRBJ2-3,-,CASSYSRENTDTQYF,TGTGCCAGCAGTTACTCGAGGGAAAACACAGATACGCAGTATTTT
-,TRBV19,TRBJ1-6,-,CASSISWGSNSPLHF,TGTGCCAGTAGTATATCCTGGGGGTCTAATTCACCCCTCCACTTT
-,TRBV5-4,TRBJ1-1,TRBD1,CASSWDRGRTEAFF,TGTGCCAGCAGCTGGGACAGGGGTAGGACTGAAGCTTTCTTT
-,TRBV28,TRBJ1-2,-,CASLRANYGYTF,TGTGCCAGTCTTAGAGCTAACTATGGCTACACCTTC
-,TRBV28,TRBJ1-3,-,CASSPGGVSGNTIYF,TGTGCCAGCAGCCCCGGAGGGGTCTCTGGAAACACCATATATTTT
medium-sized,TRBV5-6,TRBJ2-5,-,CASSGGLRQETQYF,TGTGCCAGCAGCGGGGGACTCCGCCAAGAGACCCAGTACTTC
-,TRBV3-1/TRBV3-2,TRBJ2-2,TRBD1,CASSLGTGANTGELFF,TGTGCCAGCAGCCTCGGGACAGGGGCGAACACCGGGGAGCTGTTTTTT
-,TRBV11-2,TRBJ2-2,-,CASSLTTSYTGELFF,TGTGCCAGCAGCCTTACGACTAGTTACACCGGGGAGCTGTTTTTT
once,TRBV4-1,TRBJ2-1,TRBD2,CASSQGDGTSVRREQFF,TGCGCCAGCAGCCAAGGGGACGGGACTAGCGTAAGGAGGGAGCAGTTCTTC
-,TRBV7-2,TRBJ1-3,-,CASSPSGGVGGNTIYF,TGTGCCAGCAGCCCCAGCGGGGGCGTGGGTGGAAACACCATATATTTT
-,TRBV11-3,TRBJ2-1,-,CASSPRAGSYNEQFF,TGTGCCAGCAGCCCGAGAGCCGGCTCCTACAATGAGCAGTTCTTC
-,TRBV5-1,TRBJ2-5,TRBD1,CASSPSGQGIQYF,TGCGCCAGCAGCCCTTCGGGACAGGGGATCCAGTACTTC
-,TRBV6-6,TRBJ2-3,TRBD1,CASSRKSGQWPDTQYF,TGTGCCAGCAGTCGAAAATCGGGACAGTGGCCAGATACGCAGTATTTT
-,TRBV6-5,TRBJ2-1,-,CASRGVGEQFF,TGTGCCAGCAGGGGGGTTGGTGAGCAGTTCTTC
once,TRBV11-2,TRBJ1-2,TRBD1,CASSAQGNGYTF,TGTGCCAGCAGCGCACAGGGGAATGGCTACACCTTC
-,TRBV2,TRBJ2-1,-,CASSGMGLYNEQFF,TGTGCCAGCAGTGGCATGGGACTGTACAATGAGCAGTTCTTC
-,TRBV7-9,TRBJ1-2,-,CASSLAGRATYGYTF,TGTGCCAGCAGCTTAGCAGGGCGGGCTACCTATGGCTACACCTTC
-,TRBV7-9,TRBJ1-3,-,CASAWAPLGGNTIYF,TGTGCCAGCGCGTGGGCCCCCCTGGGGGGAAACACCATATATTTT
-,TRBV7-9,TRBJ2-1,-,CASSQSDGNSSYNEQFF,TGTGCCAGCAGCCAATCGGACGGAAATAGCTCCTACAATGAGCAGTTCTTC
-,TRBV5-6,TRBJ2-7,-,CASSSPRKRQGEEQYF,TGTGCCAGCAGCTCACCGCGAAAGAGGCAGGGAGAAGAGCAGTACTTC
-,TRBV27,TRBJ2-5,TRBD2,CASSPRGTMGETQYF,TGTGCCAGCAGCCCGCGGGGGACCATGGGAGAGACCCAGTACTTC
-,TRBV7-2,TRBJ1-2,-,CASSSTDVYGYTF,TGTGCCAGCAGCTCCACGGACGTGTATGGCTACACCTTC
-,TRBV21-1,TRBJ2-2,-,CASSKIRTACGELFF,TGTGCCAGCAGCAAAATTCGTACGGCCTGCGGGGAGCTGTTTTTT
few,TRBV28,TRBJ1-1,-,CASNRALSRARTEAFF,TGTGCCAGCAACCGAGCTCTCTCCAGGGCACGGACTGAAGCTTTCTTT
-,TRBV4-2,TRBJ2-7,-,CASSQDVARYEQYF,TGTGCCAGCAGCCAAGATGTTGCCAGGTACGAGCAGTACTTC
-,TRBV27,TRBJ1-2,TRBD1,CASSLSTGWGGYTF,TGTGCCAGCAGTTTATCGACAGGGTGGGGCGGCTACACCTTC